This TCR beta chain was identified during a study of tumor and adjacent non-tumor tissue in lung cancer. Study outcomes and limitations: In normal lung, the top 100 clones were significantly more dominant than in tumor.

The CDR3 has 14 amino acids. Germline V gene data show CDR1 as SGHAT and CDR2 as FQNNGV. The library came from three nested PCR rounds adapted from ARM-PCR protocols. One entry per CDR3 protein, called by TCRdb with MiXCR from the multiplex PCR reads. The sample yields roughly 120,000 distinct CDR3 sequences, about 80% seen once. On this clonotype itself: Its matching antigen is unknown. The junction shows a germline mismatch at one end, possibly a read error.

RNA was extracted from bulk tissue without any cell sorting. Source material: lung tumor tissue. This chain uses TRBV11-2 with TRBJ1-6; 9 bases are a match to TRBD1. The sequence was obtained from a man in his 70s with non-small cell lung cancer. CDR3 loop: CAGNQTGGYSPLHF. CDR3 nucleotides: TGCGCCGGCAATCAGACAGGGGGGTATTCACCGCTCCACTTT.